Listed below are T cell receptor beta chains from one sample, sequenced in a study of shared clonotypes between healthy human individuals. Generated by immunoSEQ multiplex PCR, the TCRdb table keeps only in-frame clones and is missing some. The sample carries around 510,000 clones, around 78% recorded once. The sample consisted of PBMCs. These receptors all come from a woman aged 40 to 49 in good health. Some clones in this sample may be carry-over from other donors' samples. The CDR3 runs from the conserved cysteine through the conserved F or W. A D gene is named only where the DNA matches it firmly. For some rows the clone size is stated as once, few or many, or as a class when expanded; others skip it.

TRBV30	TRBJ2-2	.	.	CAWRRSSSTGELFF	TGTGCCTGGAGAAGAAGTAGTTCCACCGGGGAGCTGTTTTTT
TRBV11-2	TRBJ1-1	.	.	CASSLGGHLTEAFF	TGTGCCAGCAGCTTAGGGGGTCACCTCACTGAAGCTTTCTTT
TRBV28	TRBJ1-2	few	TRBD1	CASSVPGGGGYTF	TGTGCCAGCAGTGTTCCAGGGGGCGGTGGCTACACCTTC
TRBV4-3	TRBJ2-7	.	.	CASSQDWAYEQYF	TGCGCCAGCAGCCAAGATTGGGCCTACGAGCAGTACTTC
TRBV9	TRBJ2-2	many	.	CASSVEGPVAGELFF	TGTGCCAGCAGCGTAGAAGGTCCCGTGGCCGGGGAGCTGTTTTTT
TRBV10-1	TRBJ1-1	few	.	CASSFTGSAEAFF	TGCGCCAGCAGCTTCACAGGGTCTGCTGAAGCTTTCTTT
TRBV27	TRBJ1-1	.	.	CASSLPGGVTEAFF	TGTGCCAGCAGTCTCCCCGGGGGTGTCACTGAAGCTTTCTTT
TRBV20-1	TRBJ1-1	few	.	CSAQRGNEAFF	TGCAGTGCCCAGAGGGGTAACGAAGCTTTCTTC
TRBV5-1	TRBJ2-3	.	.	CASTLTGIEDTQYF	TGCGCCAGCACTTTGACGGGGATTGAAGATACGCAGTATTTT
TRBV28	TRBJ2-4	.	.	CASRGARGINIQYF	TGTGCCAGCAGGGGTGCTAGGGGGATAAACATTCAGTACTTC
TRBV7-3	TRBJ1-1	once	.	CASSGQLNTEAFF	TGTGCCAGCAGCGGACAGCTGAACACTGAAGCTTTCTTT
TRBV5-1	TRBJ2-1	.	TRBD1	CASSLQGADYNEQFF	TGCGCCAGCAGCCTACAGGGGGCTGATTACAATGAGCAGTTCTTC
TRBV28	TRBJ2-3	.	.	CASRGLGSRDTQYF	TGTGCCAGCAGGGGACTCGGCTCGAGAGATACGCAGTATTTT
TRBV7-6	TRBJ2-5	.	.	CASSQGPQETQYF	TGTGCCAGCAGCCAGGGACCACAAGAGACCCAGTACTTC
TRBV19	TRBJ2-7	once	TRBD1	CASSIGWQGVEEQYF	TGTGCCAGTAGTATAGGGTGGCAGGGGGTCGAAGAGCAGTACTTC
TRBV30	TRBJ2-2	.	.	CAWSVRRSGTGELFF	TGTGCCTGGAGTGTACGCAGGTCGGGCACCGGGGAGCTGTTTTTT
TRBV2	TRBJ2-1	.	.	CASSEFGGVYNEQFF	TGTGCCAGCAGTGAATTCGGAGGGGTCTACAATGAGCAGTTCTTC
TRBV15	TRBJ2-7	.	.	CATSRDVQGEQYF	TGTGCCACCAGCAGAGATGTGCAGGGAGAGCAGTACTTC
TRBV5-1	TRBJ2-5	.	TRBD1	CASSVLPGQGETQYF	TGCGCCAGCAGCGTACTCCCGGGACAGGGAGAGACCCAGTACTTC
TRBV7-3	TRBJ1-1	.	.	CASSVDRNTEAFF	TGTGCCAGCAGCGTCGACAGGAACACTGAAGCTTTCTTT
TRBV18	TRBJ2-1	.	TRBD2	CASSRLAAYNEQFF	TGTGCCAGCTCGCGTCTAGCGGCCTACAATGAGCAGTTCTTC
TRBV19	TRBJ2-7	once	.	CASSIRLSTYEQYF	TGTGCCAGTAGTATTAGACTATCTACCTACGAGCAGTACTTC
TRBV30	TRBJ2-2	.	.	CAWSVRLNTGELFF	TGTGCCTGGAGTGTACGGCTGAACACCGGGGAGCTGTTTTTT
TRBV7-6	TRBJ2-5	many	.	CASSLQETQYF	TGTGCCAGCAGCTTACAAGAGACCCAGTACTTC
TRBV30	TRBJ2-1	once	.	CAWSSLPGGFNEQFF	TGTGCCTGGAGTAGTCTACCGGGGGGCTTCAATGAGCAGTTCTTC
TRBV5-6	TRBJ1-1	.	.	CASSFSENTEAFF	TGTGCCAGCAGCTTTTCCGAGAACACTGAAGCTTTCTTT
TRBV4-2	TRBJ1-5	few	TRBD1	CASSPTGGDNQPQHF	TGTGCCAGCAGCCCGACAGGGGGCGACAATCAGCCCCAGCATTTT
TRBV5-1	TRBJ1-1	.	TRBD1	CASSWNTDRGTEAFF	TGCGCCAGCAGCTGGAACACCGACAGGGGCACTGAAGCTTTCTTT
TRBV2	TRBJ2-3	.	.	CASSGGTAADTQYF	TGTGCCAGCAGTGGCGGCACAGCGGCAGATACGCAGTATTTT